Following are 26 T cell receptor beta chains from one sample sequenced in a study of blood T cell repertoires in COVID-19. The table came from immunoSEQ multiplex PCR; TCRdb's copy has only in-frame clones and leaves some out. The table has around 230,000 clones, 88% seen once. Material: peripheral blood. These receptors were taken from a man between 35 and 55 years old with acute or convalescent COVID-19.

This chain links TRBV28 with TRBJ2-1; TRBD1 matches at 11 bases. J was trimmed by 6 bases and V by 6 bases; bases with no gene match: 10. The CDR3 is 16 residues long. The V gene's germline CDR1 is MDHEN and CDR2 SYDVKM. The CDR3 is CASRPPGQGAINEQFF. As DNA, the CDR3 is TGTGCCAGCAGACCCCCCGGACAGGGGGCGATCAATGAGCAGTTCTTC.

This clone showed up just once. The V and J genes are TRBV14 and TRBJ2-7; 15 bases are shared with TRBD2. The junction had 15 bases not matched to a gene; V was cut back by 4 bases and J by 2 bases. CDR1 SGHDN and CDR2 FVKESK come from the germline V gene. The CDR3 covers 20 residues. CDR3 sequence reads: CASSRLGTSGRSLQTYEQYF. The CDR3 DNA is TGTGCCAGCAGCCGATTAGGGACTAGCGGGAGGTCCCTCCAGACCTACGAGCAGTACTTC.

This chain links TRBV11-2 with TRBJ2-7; D not certain. In germline, CDR1 is SGHAT, CDR2 FQNNGV. V was trimmed by 1 base and J by 3 bases, leaving 10 bases between them. This CDR3 comprises 14 residues. The CDR3 spells CASSLGGNDYEQYF. The DNA of the CDR3 is TGTGCCAGCAGCTTAGGTGGCAACGACTACGAGCAGTACTTC.

The chain employs TRBV7-3 and TRBJ2-7; 9 bases map to TRBD2. Germline V gives CDR1 SGHTA, CDR2 FQGTGA. Trimming removed 5 bases from V and 4 bases from J; junction bases left unmatched: 18. The CDR3 sequence is 18 residues long. This chain's CDR3 is CASSPGPGLAGSGYEQYF. In DNA, the CDR3 is TGTGCCAGCAGCCCAGGTCCGGGACTAGCCGGGTCGGGGTACGAGCAGTACTTC.

The V call is TRBV2, the J call TRBJ2-5; a weak D match, TRBD1 (6 bases). CDR3 length equals 14 residues. V lost 5 bases to trimming and J lost 1 base, with 11 bases between them. Germline values: CDR1 SNHLY, CDR2 FYNNEI. The CDR3 coding sequence is TGTGCCAGCAGTCCGACAGGACTCCAAGAGACCCAGTACTTC. It specifies CASSPTGLQETQYF.

The chain recombines TRBV27 with TRBJ1-2; possible D gene TRBD1, 5 bases. The CDR3 is 16 amino acids. Trimming took off 0 bases at V and 8 bases at J, with 19 bases between the two ends. Germline lookup yields CDR1 MNHEY and CDR2 SMNVEV (reference sequence). The CDR3 here is CASSLSQGSPITGYTF. CDR3 nucleotides: TGTGCCAGCAGTTTATCCCAGGGTTCCCCCATCACGGGCTACACCTTC.

The genes are TRBV28 and TRBJ2-7; D is perhaps TRBD1 (5 bases). Per germline, CDR1 MDHEN and CDR2 SYDVKM. The V gene lost 8 bases and the J gene lost 2 bases, with 13 bases spanning the gap. This CDR3 is built from 13 residues. The CDR3 DNA sequence: TGTGCCAGCGGAGAAGGGGCGACCTACGAGCAGTACTTC. Translated, it gives CASGEGATYEQYF.

V and J are TRBV10-1 and TRBJ1-6, with a weak D call TRBD1 (5 bases). CDR1 WNHNN and CDR2 SYGVQD come from the germline V gene (reference sequence). The CDR3 has 13 amino acids. Trimming left V 6 bases short and J 6 bases short, with 9 bases between. The CDR3 DNA reads TGCGCCAGCAGGCGGGACGCTAATTCACCCCTCCACTTT. Protein product: CASRRDANSPLHF.

CDR3 sequence reads: CASLGVGDQPQHF. The CDR3 nucleotides are TGTGCCAGCTTAGGGGTGGGCGATCAGCCCCAGCATTTT. The chain links TRBV2 to TRBJ1-5; maybe TRBD1 (5 bases). Trimming cost V 8 bases and J 5 bases, with 13 bases left between them. Looked up from germline, CDR1 is SNHLY and CDR2 is FYNNEI. CDR3 length equals 13 residues. Full variable domain (missing parts from reference TRBV2 and TRBJ1-5): EPEVTQTPSHQVTQMGQEVILRCVPISNHLYFYWYRQILGQKVEFLVSFYNNEISEKSEIFDDQFSVERPDGSNFTLKIRSTKLEDSAMYFCASLGVGDQPQHFGDGTRLSIL.

J is TRBJ1-4 and V is TRBV30; the D is unclear. V shed 5 bases and J shed 1 base, with 14 bases lying between them. The CDR3 totals 15 residues. Germline CDR1 and CDR2: GTSNPN and SVGIG (reference sequence). CDR3 sequence: CAWALRGQTNEKLFF. The CDR3 nucleotides are TGTGCCTGGGCCCTTAGAGGCCAAACTAATGAAAAACTGTTTTTT.

This chain joins TRBV19 and TRBJ1-5; unclear D gene. In germline, CDR1 is LNHDA, CDR2 SQIVND (reference sequence). The CDR3 runs 15 residues. Between the trimmed V and J ends, which lost 3 bases and 3 bases, there was a span of 12 bases. The CDR3: CASSIPGSLNQPQHF. The CDR3 DNA sequence: TGTGCCAGTAGTATCCCCGGGTCTCTCAATCAGCCCCAGCATTTT.

The rearrangement links TRBV28 to TRBJ1-1; TRBD1 might be the D (5 bases). CDR1 is MDHEN and CDR2 is SYDVKM in the germline V gene. V lost 3 bases to trimming and J lost 5 bases, with 13 bases between them. The CDR3 is made up of 14 amino acids. CDR3 coding DNA: TGTGCCAGCAGTTTGCGGCAGGGTTTGACTGAAGCTTTCTTT. Protein: CASSLRQGLTEAFF.

This CDR3 reads CATAGALYNEQFF. The CDR3, as DNA: TGTGCCACCGCAGGGGCCCTTTACAATGAGCAGTTCTTC. The gene calls are TRBV6-6 and TRBJ2-1; TRBD1 is a possible D gene (6 bases). V was pared by 10 bases and J by 4 bases, with 14 bases between. The CDR3 consists of 13 residues. Germline values: CDR1 MNHNY, CDR2 SVGAGI (reference sequence).

The chain combines TRBV9 with TRBJ2-2; 9 bases fit TRBD2. This CDR3 region has 15 residues. CDR1 is SGDLS, CDR2 YYNGEE, per germline. Trimming took 0 bases from V and 5 from J; bases not matched to a gene: 2. The CDR3: CASSVGLADTGELFF. The CDR3 DNA reads TGTGCCAGCAGCGTAGGACTAGCGGATACCGGGGAGCTGTTTTTT.

The chain has TRBV10-3 and TRBJ1-6; 10 bases agree with TRBD1. With V trimmed by 0 bases and J by 8 bases, 4 bases remained unmatched. Germline CDR1 and CDR2: ENHRY and SYGVKD. The CDR3 loop spans 16 amino acids. The CDR3 here is CAISESLDRGDSPLHF. As DNA, the CDR3 is TGTGCCATCAGTGAGTCGCTGGACAGGGGGGATTCACCCCTCCACTTT.

About this clone itself: Other DNA sequences in the sample encode the same CDR3. The genes are TRBV6-6 and TRBJ2-5, with D possibly TRBD1 on 6 matching bases. The CDR3 loop spans 14 amino acids. Germline lookup yields CDR1 MNHNY and CDR2 SVGAGI (reference sequence). V was shortened by 0 bases and J by 5 bases, with 10 bases between the two germline ends. The CDR3 reads CASSYSNRGETQYF. The CDR3, as DNA: TGTGCCAGCAGTTACTCGAATAGGGGGGAGACCCAGTACTTC.

This rearrangement joins TRBV7-6 to TRBJ1-4; 7 bases map to TRBD1. This CDR3 is 15 amino acids long. Germline values: CDR1 SGHVS, CDR2 FNYEAQ. V trimming: 5 bases; J trimming: 4 bases; junction bases outside the gene matches: 7. In nucleotides, the CDR3 is TGTGCCAGCAGCCCTCGGACAGGACTTAATGAAAAACTGTTTTTT. Its protein product is CASSPRTGLNEKLFF.

In its sample, this clone was seen once. J is TRBJ1-2 and V is TRBV14; maybe TRBD1 (6 bases). V dropped 0 bases and J dropped 7 bases, with 9 bases sitting between them. The CDR3 consists of 13 residues. The germline CDR1 and CDR2 sequences are SGHDN and FVKESK. The CDR3 here is CASSQEQGFGYTF. In DNA, the CDR3 is TGTGCCAGCAGCCAAGAACAGGGATTTGGCTACACCTTC. Filled out from reference TRBV14 and TRBJ1-2, the complete variable domain reads EAGVTQFPSHSVIEKGQTVTLRCDPISGHDNLYWYRRVMGKEIKFLLHFVKESKQDESGMPNNRFLAERTGGTYSTLKVQPAELEDSGVYFCASSQEQGFGYTFGSGTRLTVV.

The chain employs TRBV2 and TRBJ2-7, with TRBD2 identical over 10 bases. Trimming took 5 bases from V and 3 from J; bases not matched to a gene: 4. The CDR3 is 14 amino acids. The germline V gene encodes CDR1 SNHLY and CDR2 FYNNEI. In DNA form, the CDR3 reads TGTGCCAGCAGTCGGACTAGCGGAAACTACGAGCAGTACTTC. This codes for CASSRTSGNYEQYF. The whole variable domain, filled in from reference TRBV2 and TRBJ2-7, reads EPEVTQTPSHQVTQMGQEVILRCVPISNHLYFYWYRQILGQKVEFLVSFYNNEISEKSEIFDDQFSVERPDGSNFTLKIRSTKLEDSAMYFCASSRTSGNYEQYFGPGTRLTVT.

The chain's CDR3 is CASSFLLNTEAFF. The CDR3 nucleotides read TGTGCCAGCAGCTTTCTACTAAACACTGAAGCTTTCTTT. The chain is built from TRBV5-6 and TRBJ1-1; the D is unclear. CDR1 SGHDT and CDR2 YYEEEE come from the germline V gene. This CDR3 spans 13 amino acids. The V and J ends lost 2 bases and 2 bases respectively, with 7 bases between them.

The V gene is TRBV19, the J gene TRBJ1-1; tentatively, D is TRBD1 (6 bases). The V gene lost 0 bases and the J gene lost 3 bases, with 23 bases spanning the gap. Germline lookup yields CDR1 LNHDA and CDR2 SQIVND (reference sequence). The CDR3 covers 19 residues. The CDR3 reads CASSIDPNYRVRGDTEAFF. CDR3 in DNA: TGTGCCAGTAGTATAGATCCCAACTACAGGGTTCGTGGGGACACTGAAGCTTTCTTT.

The CDR3 sequence: CASSSHPGVTYEQYF. In DNA form, the CDR3 reads TGTGCCAGCAGTTCCCACCCCGGGGTCACGTACGAGCAGTACTTC. V gene TRBV27 combines with J gene TRBJ2-7; D is possibly TRBD2 (5 bases). The CDR3 is 15 residues long. With 4 bases removed from V and 4 bases from J, the gap between germline ends came to 17 bases. CDR1 is MNHEY and CDR2 is SMNVEV in the germline V gene (reference sequence).

This clone has a handful of counts. V usage is TRBV18 and J usage is TRBJ1-1, with D perhaps matching TRBD1 (6 bases). The germline V gene encodes CDR1 KGHSH and CDR2 LQKENI. The germline V and J ends were trimmed by 2 bases and 1 base, with 14 bases remaining between them. The CDR3 length is 16 residues. CDR3 sequence: CASSPGGRRGNTEAFF. The CDR3 bases are TGTGCCAGCTCACCAGGGGGCCGGAGAGGGAACACTGAAGCTTTCTTT.

The chain employs TRBV10-3 and TRBJ2-7, with D tentatively TRBD1 (5 bases). The germline gives CDR1 ENHRY, CDR2 SYGVKD. The germline V and J ends were trimmed by 7 bases and 0 bases, with 7 bases remaining between them. The CDR3 runs 12 residues. The CDR3, as DNA: TGTGCCATCACAGGGCCCTCCTACGAGCAGTACTTC. Its protein is CAITGPSYEQYF.

The CDR3 DNA is TGTGCCAGCACCAGAATCCAGGGAACCCTCAACGAGCAGTACTTC. Its protein is CASTRIQGTLNEQYF. V and J are TRBV28 and TRBJ2-7, with D perhaps matching TRBD1 (5 bases). The V gene lost 7 bases and the J gene lost 5 bases, with 21 bases spanning the gap. The CDR3 loop spans 15 amino acids. Germline lookup yields CDR1 MDHEN and CDR2 SYDVKM.

This clone has only one observation. The rearrangement joins TRBV3-1 (or the pseudogene TRBV3-2) to TRBJ1-6; the match to TRBD1 covers 9 bases. The ends lost 6 bases at V and 3 bases at J; junction bases unmatched: 3. In germline, CDR1 is LGHDT, CDR2 YNNKEL (reference sequence). There are 15 residues in the CDR3. The DNA for the CDR3 is TGTGCCAGCAGTCAGACAGGGGGCTATAATTCACCCCTCCACTTT. Its translation: CASSQTGGYNSPLHF.